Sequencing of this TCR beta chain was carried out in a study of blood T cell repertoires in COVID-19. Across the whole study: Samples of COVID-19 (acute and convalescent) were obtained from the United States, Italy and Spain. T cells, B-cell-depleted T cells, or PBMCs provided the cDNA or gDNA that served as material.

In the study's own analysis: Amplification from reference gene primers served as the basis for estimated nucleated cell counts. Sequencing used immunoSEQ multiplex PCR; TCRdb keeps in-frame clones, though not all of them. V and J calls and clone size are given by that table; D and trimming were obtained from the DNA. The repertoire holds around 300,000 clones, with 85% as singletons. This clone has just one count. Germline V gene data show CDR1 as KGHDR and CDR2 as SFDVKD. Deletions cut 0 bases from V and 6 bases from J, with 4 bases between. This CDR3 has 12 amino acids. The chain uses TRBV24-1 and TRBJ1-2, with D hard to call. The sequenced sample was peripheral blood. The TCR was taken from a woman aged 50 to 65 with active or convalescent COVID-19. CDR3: CATSDLSDGYTF. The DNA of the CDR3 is TGTGCCACCAGTGATTTGTCGGATGGCTACACCTTC.